This T cell receptor (beta chain) came from a study of breast tumors, draining lymph nodes, adjacent tissues (dated by TCRdb to the mid-2010s). About the full investigation: In breast cancer patients, the study compared the TCR beta repertoires of tumor, adjacent nontumor tissue and axillary lymph nodes. The study aimed to assess the relationships and possible T-cell exchange between tumor, surrounding tissue and draining lymph node repertoires in human breast cancer.

The data were produced on an Illumina HiSeq 2000. TCR beta chain libraries were generated through multiplex PCR amplification. High-throughput sequencing was used to analyze the amplified TCR beta chain products. Using fastp trimming at Q25 and MiXCR clonotype assembly, TCRdb reanalyzed the public sequencing data and kept in-frame beta chains. Rows with one shared CDR3 protein collapse into an entry with the most common genes and DNA. In this sample the table shows about 170,000 distinct CDR3 sequences, approximately 33% of which occur a single time. The ten most abundant clones make up roughly 3.8% of the sample. This clonotype was counted at least ten times. The antigen this receptor binds is unknown. The input lacks base qualities; no much larger clone sits a single base away. The full study reports these points: The conclusion that tumor T cells originate in lymph nodes was framed as consistent with a hypothesis rather than directly demonstrated. Tumor T-cell repertoires showed less diversity than lymph node repertoires and more diversity than nontumor tissue repertoires, and tumor T-cell repertoires showed preferential V and J gene usage. The data were judged consistent with most tumor T cells deriving from the lymph node and then expanding within tumor tissue. Tumor and nontumor tissue repertoires were found to be significantly more similar in luminal-like than in basal-like breast cancer.

Lymph node samples came from the axillary draining lymph nodes of breast cancer patients. CDR1 SGHTA and CDR2 FQGTGA are derived from the germline V gene. The germline ends are 16 bases apart after V is trimmed by 5 bases and J by 0 bases. Measured from the cysteine to the phenylalanine, the CDR3 is 17 residues long. The CDR3 DNA has 51 bases and is translated from base 1. Recombination linked TRBV7-3 to TRBJ1-4, with no D gene named confidently. This receptor was obtained from a female donor with breast cancer. Some clones in this sample may be carry-over from other donors' samples. Sequencing was done on a sample of axillary lymph node tissue. The nucleotide sequence reads as follows: TGTGCCAGCAGCCGCTTCGGGAGGTTTGCAACTAATGAAAAACTGTTTTTT. This is translated as CASSRFGRFATNEKLFF.